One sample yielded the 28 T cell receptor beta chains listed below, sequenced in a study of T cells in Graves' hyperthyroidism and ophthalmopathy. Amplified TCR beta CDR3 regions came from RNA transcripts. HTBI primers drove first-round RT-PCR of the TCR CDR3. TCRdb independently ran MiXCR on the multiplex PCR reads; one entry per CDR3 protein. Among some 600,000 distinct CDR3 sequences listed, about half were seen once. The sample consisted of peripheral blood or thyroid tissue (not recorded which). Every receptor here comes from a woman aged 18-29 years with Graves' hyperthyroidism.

The CDR3 sequence: CSVAGTGDSGKLFF. Here the CDR3 DNA reads TGCAGCGTAGCCGGGACAGGCGACTCTGGAAAACTGTTTTTT. The V and J genes are TRBV29-1 and TRBJ1-4; TRBD1 matches at 8 bases. The germline CDR1 and CDR2 sequences are SQVTM and ANQGSEA. Germline trimming cut 6 bases from V and 10 bases from J; bases unmatched to any gene: 13. The CDR3 length is 14 residues.

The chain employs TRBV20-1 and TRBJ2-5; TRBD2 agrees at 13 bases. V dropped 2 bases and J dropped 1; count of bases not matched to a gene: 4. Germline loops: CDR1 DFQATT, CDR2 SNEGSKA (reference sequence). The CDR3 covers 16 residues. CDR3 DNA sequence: TGCAGTGCTAGAAGAACTAGCGGGAGGGTCCAAGAGACCCAGTACTTC. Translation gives CSARRTSGRVQETQYF.

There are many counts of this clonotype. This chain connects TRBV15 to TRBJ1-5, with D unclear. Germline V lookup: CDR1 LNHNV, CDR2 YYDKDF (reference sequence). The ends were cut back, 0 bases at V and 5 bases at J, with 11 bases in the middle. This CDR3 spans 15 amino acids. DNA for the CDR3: TGTGCCACCAGCAGAGAGGGAGGGCTCCATCAGCCCCAGCATTTT. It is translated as CATSREGGLHQPQHF.

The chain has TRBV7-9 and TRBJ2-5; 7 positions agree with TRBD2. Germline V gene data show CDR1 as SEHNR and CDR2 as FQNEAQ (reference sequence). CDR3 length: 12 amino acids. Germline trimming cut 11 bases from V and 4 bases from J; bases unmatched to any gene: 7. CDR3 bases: TGTGCCGGCGGACTAGTCAGAGAGACCCAGTACTTC. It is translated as CAGGLVRETQYF.

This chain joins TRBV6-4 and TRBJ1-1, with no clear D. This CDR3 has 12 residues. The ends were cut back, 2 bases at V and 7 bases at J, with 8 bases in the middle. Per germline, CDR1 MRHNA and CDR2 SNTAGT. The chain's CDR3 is CASSDQPNEAFF. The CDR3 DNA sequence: TGTGCCAGCAGTGACCAGCCTAATGAAGCTTTCTTT.

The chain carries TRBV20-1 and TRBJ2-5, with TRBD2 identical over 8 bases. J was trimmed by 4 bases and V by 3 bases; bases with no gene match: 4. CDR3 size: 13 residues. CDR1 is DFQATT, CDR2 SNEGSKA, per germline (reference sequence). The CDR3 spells CSASSGRRETQYF. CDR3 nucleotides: TGCAGTGCTAGCAGCGGGAGAAGAGAGACCCAGTACTTC.

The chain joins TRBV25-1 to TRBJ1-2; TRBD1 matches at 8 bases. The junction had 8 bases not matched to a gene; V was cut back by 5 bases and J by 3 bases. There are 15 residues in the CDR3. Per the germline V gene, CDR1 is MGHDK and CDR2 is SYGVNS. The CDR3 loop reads CASSTSGGAYYGYTF. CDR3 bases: TGTGCCAGCAGTACCTCAGGGGGCGCGTACTATGGCTACACCTTC.

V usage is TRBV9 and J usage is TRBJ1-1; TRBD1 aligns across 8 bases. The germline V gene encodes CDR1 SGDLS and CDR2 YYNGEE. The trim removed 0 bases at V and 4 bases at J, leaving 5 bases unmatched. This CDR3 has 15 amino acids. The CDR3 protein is CASSVVGQASTEAFF. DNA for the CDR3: TGTGCCAGCAGCGTAGTGGGACAGGCGAGCACTGAAGCTTTCTTT.

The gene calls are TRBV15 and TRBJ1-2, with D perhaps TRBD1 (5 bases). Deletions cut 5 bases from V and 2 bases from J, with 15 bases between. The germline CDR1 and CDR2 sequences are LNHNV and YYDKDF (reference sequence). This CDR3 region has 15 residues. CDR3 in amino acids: CATSSRGLGNYGYTF. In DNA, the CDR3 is TGTGCCACCAGCTCCCGGGGGTTAGGGAACTATGGCTACACCTTC.

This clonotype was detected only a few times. This chain's CDR3 is CASSQRDEREQYF. The CDR3 region has the DNA TGTGCCAGCAGTCAAAGGGATGAGCGCGAGCAGTACTTC. The chain uses TRBV7-9 and TRBJ2-7; D not resolved. The CDR3 spans 13 residues. Trimming left V 6 bases short and J 6 bases short, with 15 bases between. Germline loops: CDR1 SEHNR, CDR2 FQNEAQ (reference sequence).

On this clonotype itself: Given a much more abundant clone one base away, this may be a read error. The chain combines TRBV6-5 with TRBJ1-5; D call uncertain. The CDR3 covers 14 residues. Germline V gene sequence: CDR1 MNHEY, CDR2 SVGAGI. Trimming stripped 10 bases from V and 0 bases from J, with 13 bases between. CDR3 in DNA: TGTGCCACCCTCGAAGGATGTAGCAATCAGCCCCAGCATTTT. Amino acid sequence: CATLEGCSNQPQHF.

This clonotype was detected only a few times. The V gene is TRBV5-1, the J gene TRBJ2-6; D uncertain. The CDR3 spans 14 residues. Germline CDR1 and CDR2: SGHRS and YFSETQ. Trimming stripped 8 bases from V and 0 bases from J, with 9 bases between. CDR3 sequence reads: CASSIDSGANVLTF. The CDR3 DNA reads TGCGCCAGTAGTATTGACTCTGGGGCCAACGTCCTGACTTTC.

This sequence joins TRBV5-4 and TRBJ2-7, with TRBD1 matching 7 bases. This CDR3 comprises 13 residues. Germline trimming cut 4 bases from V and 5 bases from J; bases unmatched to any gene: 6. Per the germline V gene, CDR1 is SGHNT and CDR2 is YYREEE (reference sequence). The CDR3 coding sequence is TGTGCCAGCAGCGAGCCAGGGGGTCACGAGCAGTACTTC. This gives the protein CASSEPGGHEQYF.

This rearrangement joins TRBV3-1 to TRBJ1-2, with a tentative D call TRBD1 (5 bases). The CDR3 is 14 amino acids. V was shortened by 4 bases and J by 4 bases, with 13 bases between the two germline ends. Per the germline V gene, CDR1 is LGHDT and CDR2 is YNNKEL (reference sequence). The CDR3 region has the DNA TGTGCCAGCAGCCGGCAGGGACGAGTCTATGGCTACACCTTC. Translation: CASSRQGRVYGYTF.

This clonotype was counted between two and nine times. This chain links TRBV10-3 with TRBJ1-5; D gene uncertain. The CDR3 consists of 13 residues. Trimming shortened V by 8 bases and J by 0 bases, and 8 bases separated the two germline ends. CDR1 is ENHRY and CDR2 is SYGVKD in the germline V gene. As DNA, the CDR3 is TGTGCCATCCGAAGGGATAGCAATCAGCCCCAGCATTTT. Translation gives CAIRRDSNQPQHF.

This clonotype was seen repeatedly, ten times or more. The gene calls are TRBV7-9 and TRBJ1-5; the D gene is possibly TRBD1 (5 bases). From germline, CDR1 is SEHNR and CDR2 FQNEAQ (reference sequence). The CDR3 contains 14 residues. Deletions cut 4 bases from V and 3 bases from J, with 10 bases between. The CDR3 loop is CASSSQGANQPQHF. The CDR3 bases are TGTGCCAGCAGCTCCCAAGGGGCCAATCAGCCCCAGCATTTT.

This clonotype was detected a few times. CDR3 residues: CASSLGALGENTEAFF. In nucleotides, the CDR3 is TGTGCCAGCAGTTTGGGGGCGTTAGGAGAGAACACTGAAGCTTTCTTT. V gene TRBV7-2 combines with J gene TRBJ1-1; maybe TRBD1 (6 bases). V lost 6 bases and J 1 base, leaving 18 bases between the germline ends. The CDR3 has 16 residues. Germline V gene lookup returns CDR1 SGHTA and CDR2 FQGNSA.

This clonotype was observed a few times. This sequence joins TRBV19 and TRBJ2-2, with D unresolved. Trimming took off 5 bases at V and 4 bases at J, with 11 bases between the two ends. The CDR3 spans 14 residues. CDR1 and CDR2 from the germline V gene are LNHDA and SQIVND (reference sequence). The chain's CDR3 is CASSAHGGTGELFF. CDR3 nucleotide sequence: TGTGCCAGTAGTGCTCACGGCGGCACCGGGGAGCTGTTTTTT. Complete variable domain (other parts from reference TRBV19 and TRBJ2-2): DGGITQSPKYLFRKEGQNVTLSCEQNLNHDAMYWYRQDPGQGLRLIYYSQIVNDFQKGDIAEGYSVSREKKESFPLTVTSAQKNPTAFYLCASSAHGGTGELFFGEGSRLTVL.

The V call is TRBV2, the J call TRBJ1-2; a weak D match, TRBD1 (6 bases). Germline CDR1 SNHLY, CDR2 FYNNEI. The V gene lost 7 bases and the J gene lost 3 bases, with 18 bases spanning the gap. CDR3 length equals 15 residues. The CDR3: CASTTPGTNYYGYTF. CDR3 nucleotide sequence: TGTGCCAGCACCACCCCCGGGACAAACTACTATGGCTACACCTTC.

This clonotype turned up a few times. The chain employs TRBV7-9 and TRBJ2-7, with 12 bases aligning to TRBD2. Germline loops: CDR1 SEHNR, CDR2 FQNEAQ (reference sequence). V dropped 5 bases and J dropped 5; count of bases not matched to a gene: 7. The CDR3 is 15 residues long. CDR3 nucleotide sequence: TGTGCCAGCAGCCCGACTAGCGGGAGAGTCCACGAGCAGTACTTC. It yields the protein CASSPTSGRVHEQYF.

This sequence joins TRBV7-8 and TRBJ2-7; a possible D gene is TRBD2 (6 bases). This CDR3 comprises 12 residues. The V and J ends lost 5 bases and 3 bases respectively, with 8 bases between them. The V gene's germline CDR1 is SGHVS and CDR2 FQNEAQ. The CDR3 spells CASSADYYEQYF. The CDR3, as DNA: TGTGCCAGCAGCGCGGACTACTACGAGCAGTACTTC.

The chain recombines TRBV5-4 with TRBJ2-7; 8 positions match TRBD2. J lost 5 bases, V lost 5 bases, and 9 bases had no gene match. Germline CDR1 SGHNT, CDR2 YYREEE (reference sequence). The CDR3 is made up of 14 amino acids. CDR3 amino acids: CASSRGGRGNEQYF. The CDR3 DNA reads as TGTGCCAGCAGTCGGGGGGGGAGGGGAAACGAGCAGTACTTC.

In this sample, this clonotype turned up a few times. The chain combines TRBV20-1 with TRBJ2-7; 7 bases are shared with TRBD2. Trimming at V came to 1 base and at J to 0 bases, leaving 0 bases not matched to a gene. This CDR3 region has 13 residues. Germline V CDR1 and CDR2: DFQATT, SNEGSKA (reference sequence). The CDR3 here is CSARGTSSYEQYF. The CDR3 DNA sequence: TGCAGTGCTAGAGGGACTAGCTCCTACGAGCAGTACTTC.

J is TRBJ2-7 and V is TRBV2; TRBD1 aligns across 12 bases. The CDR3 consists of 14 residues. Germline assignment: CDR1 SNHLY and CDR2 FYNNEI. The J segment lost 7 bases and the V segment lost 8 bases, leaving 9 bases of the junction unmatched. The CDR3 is CASFGTGGVKEQYF. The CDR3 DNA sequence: TGTGCCAGCTTCGGGACAGGGGGCGTAAAGGAGCAGTACTTC.

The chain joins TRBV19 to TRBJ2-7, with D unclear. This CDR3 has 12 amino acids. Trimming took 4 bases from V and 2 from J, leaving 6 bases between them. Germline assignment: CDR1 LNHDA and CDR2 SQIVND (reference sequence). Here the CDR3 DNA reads TGTGCCAGTAGTACCGTTACCTACGAGCAGTACTTC. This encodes CASSTVTYEQYF. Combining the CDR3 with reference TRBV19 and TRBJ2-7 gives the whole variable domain DGGITQSPKYLFRKEGQNVTLSCEQNLNHDAMYWYRQDPGQGLRLIYYSQIVNDFQKGDIAEGYSVSREKKESFPLTVTSAQKNPTAFYLCASSTVTYEQYFGPGTRLTVT.

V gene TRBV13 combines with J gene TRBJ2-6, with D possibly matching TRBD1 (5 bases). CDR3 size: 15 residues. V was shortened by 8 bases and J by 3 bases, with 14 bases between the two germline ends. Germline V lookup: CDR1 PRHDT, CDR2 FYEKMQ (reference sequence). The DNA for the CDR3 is TGTGCCAGCTCCGCAGGGTCAGTTGGGGCCAACGTCCTGACTTTC. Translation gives CASSAGSVGANVLTF.

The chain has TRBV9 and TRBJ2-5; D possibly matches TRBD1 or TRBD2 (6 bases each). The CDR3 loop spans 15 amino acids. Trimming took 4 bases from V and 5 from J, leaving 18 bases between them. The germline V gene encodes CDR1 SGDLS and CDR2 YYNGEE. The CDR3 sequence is CASSPGGLVGETQYF. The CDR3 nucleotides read TGTGCCAGCAGCCCCGGGGGCTTGGTGGGGGAGACCCAGTACTTC.

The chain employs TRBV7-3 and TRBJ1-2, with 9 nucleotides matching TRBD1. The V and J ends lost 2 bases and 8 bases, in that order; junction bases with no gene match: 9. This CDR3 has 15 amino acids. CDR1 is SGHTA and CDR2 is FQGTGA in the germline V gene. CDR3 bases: TGTGCCAGCAGCTTACTGGGACAGGGAGAAGGAGGCTACACCTTC. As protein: CASSLLGQGEGGYTF.